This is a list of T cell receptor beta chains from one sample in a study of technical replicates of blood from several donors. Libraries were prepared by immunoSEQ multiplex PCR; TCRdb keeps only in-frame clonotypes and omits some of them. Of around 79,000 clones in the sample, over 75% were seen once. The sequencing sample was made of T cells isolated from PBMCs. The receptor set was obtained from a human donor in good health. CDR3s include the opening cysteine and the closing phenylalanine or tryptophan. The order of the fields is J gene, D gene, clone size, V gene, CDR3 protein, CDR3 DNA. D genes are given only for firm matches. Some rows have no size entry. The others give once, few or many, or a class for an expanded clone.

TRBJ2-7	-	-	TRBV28	CASSFQNYEQYF	TGTGCCAGCAGTTTTCAGAACTACGAGCAGTACTTC
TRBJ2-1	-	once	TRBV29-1	CSVGWVKRLEPYNEQFF	TGCAGCGTTGGCTGGGTTAAGAGACTAGAGCCCTACAATGAGCAGTTCTTC
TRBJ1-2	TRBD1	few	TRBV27	CASSTARDRAFVF	TGTGCCAGCAGTACAGCTCGGGACAGGGCTTTCGTCTTC
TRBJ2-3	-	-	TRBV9	CASSVETATDTQYF	TGTGCCAGCAGCGTAGAGACAGCGACAGATACGCAGTATTTT
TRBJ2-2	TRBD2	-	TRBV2	CAFIRRENTGSRPELFF	TGTGCCTTCATTCGGCGGGAGAACACCGGGTCCCGTCCGGAGCTGTTTTTT
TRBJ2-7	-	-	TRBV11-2	CASSSHYEQYF	TGTGCCAGCAGCTCACACTACGAGCAGTACTTC
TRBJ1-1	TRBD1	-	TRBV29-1	CSVGSGGYLGAFF	TGCAGCGTTGGTTCAGGGGGGTATTTAGGAGCTTTCTTT
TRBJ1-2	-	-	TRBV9	CASSVGSGSGYTF	TGTGCCAGCAGCGTAGGGTCGGGGAGCGGCTACACCTTC
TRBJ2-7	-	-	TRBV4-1	CASSQSVAISYEQYF	TGCGCCAGCAGCCAATCTGTAGCCATTTCCTACGAGCAGTACTTC
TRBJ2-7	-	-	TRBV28	CASSLILGQTSSYEQYF	TGTGCCAGCAGTTTGATTTTGGGACAGACTAGCTCCTACGAGCAGTACTTC
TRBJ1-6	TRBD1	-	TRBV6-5	CASSGQGSHSPLHF	TGTGCCAGCAGTGGACAGGGGTCTCATTCACCCCTCCACTTT
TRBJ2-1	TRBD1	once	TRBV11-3	CASRNRGSYNEQFF	TGTGCCAGCAGGAACAGGGGGTCCTACAATGAGCAGTTCTTC
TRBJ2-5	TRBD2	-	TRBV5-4	CASSLRVGLAGVQETQYF	TGTGCCAGCAGCCTCCGGGTGGGACTAGCGGGAGTACAAGAGACCCAGTACTTC
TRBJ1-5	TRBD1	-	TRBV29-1	CSVWTGMDQPQHF	TGCAGCGTTTGGACAGGGATGGATCAGCCCCAGCATTTT
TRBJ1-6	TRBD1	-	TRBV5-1	CASSPGTDNNSPLHF	TGCGCCAGCAGCCCCGGGACAGATAATAATTCACCCCTCCACTTT
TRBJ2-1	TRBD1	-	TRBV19	CASSAEGKVGTGAPNEQFF	TGTGCCAGTAGTGCCGAAGGGAAGGTCGGGACAGGGGCCCCCAATGAGCAGTTCTTC
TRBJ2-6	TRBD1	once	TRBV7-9	CASSLGDRPTPSGANVLTF	TGTGCCAGCAGCTTAGGGGACAGGCCGACCCCCTCTGGGGCCAACGTCCTGACTTTC
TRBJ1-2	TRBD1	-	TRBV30	CAWARQGMSGYTF	TGTGCCTGGGCCCGACAGGGGATGAGCGGCTACACCTTC
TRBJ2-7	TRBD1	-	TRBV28	CASSFVGTVGDEQYF	TGTGCCAGCAGTTTCGTAGGGACAGTTGGCGACGAGCAGTACTTC
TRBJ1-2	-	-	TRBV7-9	CASSLGLRVYGYTF	TGTGCCAGCAGCTTAGGTTTGAGAGTCTATGGCTACACCTTC
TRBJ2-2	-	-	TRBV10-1	CASSDYGELFF	TGCGCCAGCAGTGATTACGGGGAGCTGTTTTTT
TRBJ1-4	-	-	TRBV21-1	CASSKEGDRAPTNEKLFF	TGTGCCAGCAGCAAAGAAGGGGACAGGGCCCCAACTAATGAAAAACTGTTTTTT
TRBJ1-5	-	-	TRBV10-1	CASSGSQGTNQPQHF	TGCGCCAGCAGTGGGTCACAGGGAACCAATCAGCCCCAGCATTTT
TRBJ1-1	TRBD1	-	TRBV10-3	CAISERDRGRFGEAFF	TGTGCCATCAGTGAGAGGGACAGGGGGCGATTTGGTGAAGCTTTCTTT
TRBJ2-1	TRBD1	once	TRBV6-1	CASSEALRDRGQFF	TGTGCCAGCAGTGAAGCGCTTAGGGACAGGGGGCAGTTCTTC
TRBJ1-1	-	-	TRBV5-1	CASSAAVDFMNTEAFF	TGCGCCAGCAGCGCGGCCGTAGACTTTATGAACACTGAAGCTTTCTTT
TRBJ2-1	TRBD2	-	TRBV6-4	CASSKTSGRAGEQFF	TGTGCCAGCAGTAAGACTAGCGGGAGGGCAGGGGAGCAGTTCTTC
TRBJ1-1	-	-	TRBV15	CATGSDYTEAFF	TGTGCCACCGGATCAGACTACACTGAAGCTTTCTTT
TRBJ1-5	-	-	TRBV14	CASSQGGGIGGNQPQHF	TGTGCCAGCAGCCAAGGGGGCGGGATTGGGGGCAATCAGCCCCAGCATTTT
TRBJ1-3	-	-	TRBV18	CASSPDRGGNTIYF	TGTGCCAGCTCACCAGACAGAGGAGGAAACACCATATATTTT
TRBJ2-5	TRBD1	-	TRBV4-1	CASSQTTGVGQETQYF	TGCGCCAGCAGCCAGACTACAGGGGTCGGCCAAGAGACCCAGTACTTC
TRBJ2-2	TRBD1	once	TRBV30	CAWRPGQDHTGELFF	TGTGCCTGGAGACCGGGACAGGACCACACCGGGGAGCTGTTTTTT
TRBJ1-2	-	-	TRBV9	CASSVADGNYGYTF	TGTGCCAGCAGCGTAGCCGACGGGAACTATGGCTACACCTTC
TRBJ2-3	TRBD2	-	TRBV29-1	CSGMTSGAITDTQYF	TGCAGCGGTATGACTAGCGGGGCGATCACAGATACGCAGTATTTT
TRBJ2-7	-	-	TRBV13	CASSPGVGVSYEQYF	TGTGCCAGCAGCCCCGGAGTCGGGGTTTCCTACGAGCAGTACTTC
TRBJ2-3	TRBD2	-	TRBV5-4	CASSPLAGGSYDTQYF	TGTGCCAGCAGCCCACTAGCGGGGGGGTCTTATGATACGCAGTATTTT
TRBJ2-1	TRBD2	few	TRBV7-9	CASSLVGSGGVIDEQFF	TGTGCCAGCAGCTTAGTCGGTAGCGGGGGGGTTATCGATGAGCAGTTCTTC
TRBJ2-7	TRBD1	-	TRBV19	CASSQRRDRGEEQYF	TGTGCCAGTAGTCAAAGACGGGACAGGGGGGAGGAGCAGTACTTC
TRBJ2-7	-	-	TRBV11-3	CASSGAQTYEQYF	TGTGCCAGCAGCGGGGCGCAGACCTACGAGCAGTACTTC
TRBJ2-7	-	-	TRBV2	CASSGWRRRIYEQYF	TGTGCCAGCAGCGGCTGGAGGCGGAGGATTTACGAGCAGTACTTC
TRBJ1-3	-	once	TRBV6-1	CASILLNTIYF	TGTGCCAGCATCCTTCTAAACACCATATATTTT
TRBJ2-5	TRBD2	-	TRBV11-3	CASSFGLAGARQETQYF	TGTGCCAGCAGCTTCGGACTAGCGGGGGCCCGCCAAGAGACCCAGTACTTC
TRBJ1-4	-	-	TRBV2	CASRTMGQANEKLFF	TGTGCCAGCAGAACAATGGGCCAGGCTAATGAAAAACTGTTTTTT
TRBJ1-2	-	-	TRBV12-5	CASGFTGHGYTF	TGTGCTAGTGGTTTTACAGGCCATGGCTACACCTTC